This T cell receptor beta chain was obtained from a study of T cell responses to AZD1222 COVID-19 vaccine. The CDR3 spans 15 residues. CDR1 and CDR2 (germline): SSHAT, FNYEAQ (reference sequence). Overall study results and limits: Seropositive status at baseline applied to only six AZD1222 recipients.

Produced via immunoSEQ multiplex PCR; TCRdb's table is partial and in-frame only. Of 180,000 or so clones listed, about 93% were seen once; the top ten hold about 1%. With regard to this clone: Its antigen is undetermined. An end of the junction does not agree with germline; a read error may underlie this.

V usage is TRBV7-7 and J usage is TRBJ1-1; a possible D gene is TRBD1 (5 bases). The TCR sequence derives from an adult who received the MenACWY meningococcal vaccine as a control. Sample: peripheral blood, taken 28 days after the second dose of the MenACWY control vaccine. The CDR3 spells CASSPYGGVDAEAFF. CDR3 in DNA: TGTGCTAGCAGCCCCTATGGAGGGGTTGACGCTGAAGCTTTCTTT.